These 14 T cell receptor beta chains were all obtained from the same sample, sequenced in a study of neoadjuvant anti-PD-1 for oral cavity cancer. Sequenced by immunoSEQ multiplex PCR; TCRdb stores in-frame clones only, minus some. The sample yields approximately 9,500 clones, over 70% seen once. The time point is: after neoadjuvant nivolumab, at surgical resection. The source was PBMCs, collected after nivolumab (anti-PD-1) treatment. The source of these receptors is a person aged 35 to 85 with oral cavity squamous cell carcinoma.

The V and J genes are TRBV2 and TRBJ2-1; a possible D gene is TRBD2 (6 bases). This CDR3 has 15 amino acids. Per the germline V gene, CDR1 is SNHLY and CDR2 is FYNNEI. V lost 8 bases and J 0 bases, leaving 14 bases between the germline ends. CDR3 nucleotides: TGTGCCAGCGGCCGGGACTCGAGCTCCTACAATGAGCAGTTCTTC. Amino acid sequence: CASGRDSSSYNEQFF.

CDR3 amino acids: CASSSRTRFNEQFF. In nucleotides, the CDR3 is TGTGCCAGCAGTTCCCGAACTAGATTCAATGAGCAGTTCTTC. J is TRBJ2-1 and V is TRBV11-2, with D maybe TRBD2 (5 bases). This CDR3 is 14 amino acids long. Deletions cut 6 bases from V and 6 bases from J, with 15 bases between. CDR1 SGHAT and CDR2 FQNNGV come from the germline V gene.

This rearrangement joins TRBV12-5 to TRBJ2-5; D ambiguous. The germline V and J ends were trimmed by 2 bases and 4 bases, with 11 bases remaining between them. The germline V gene has CDR1 LGHNT and CDR2 FRNRAP. This CDR3 region has 14 residues. DNA of the CDR3: TGTGCTAGTGGTTTGTCGTGGAACCCAGAGACCCAGTACTTC. Translation gives CASGLSWNPETQYF.

This chain links TRBV27 with TRBJ1-2; 12 nucleotides line up with TRBD1. From germline, CDR1 is MNHEY and CDR2 SMNVEV (reference sequence). The CDR3 covers 17 residues. V was pared by 5 bases and J by 4 bases, with 11 bases of the junction left unmatched. This chain's CDR3 is CASSPRDRGRSRYGYTF. In DNA form, the CDR3 reads TGTGCCAGCAGTCCCCGGGACAGGGGGCGATCCCGCTATGGCTACACCTTC.

The rearrangement uses TRBV2 and TRBJ2-7, with TRBD2 matching 10 bases. Germline V gene lookup returns CDR1 SNHLY and CDR2 FYNNEI. The CDR3 sequence is 14 residues long. Unmatched junction bases numbered 4, after V lost 6 bases and J lost 2 bases. CDR3 residues: CASRVSGGAYEQYF. CDR3 sequence (DNA): TGTGCCAGCAGAGTAAGCGGGGGGGCCTACGAGCAGTACTTC.

The chain couples TRBV27 to TRBJ2-1; D ambiguous. V dropped 5 bases and J dropped 2 bases, with 7 bases sitting between them. The CDR3 is 13 amino acids. Germline CDR1 and CDR2: MNHEY and SMNVEV (reference sequence). The CDR3 coding sequence is TGTGCCAGCAGTGTCCGCCCCTACAATGAGCAGTTCTTC. Protein: CASSVRPYNEQFF.

This clone was seen a handful of times. V gene TRBV2 combines with J gene TRBJ1-2; 7 nucleotides line up with TRBD1. The CDR3 runs to 15 residues. Germline V CDR1 and CDR2: SNHLY, FYNNEI. The trim removed 7 bases at V and 0 bases at J, leaving 8 bases unmatched. CDR3 region: CASMGRDSPNYGYTF. DNA of the CDR3: TGTGCCAGCATGGGCCGGGACAGCCCTAACTATGGCTACACCTTC.

The CDR3 bases are TGTGCCAGCAGTGGCAGACTCCAAAAGTTGGCAGATACGCAGTATTTT. Residues: CASSGRLQKLADTQYF. The chain uses TRBV25-1 and TRBJ2-3; D remains ambiguous. Trimming left V 4 bases short and J 4 bases short, with 18 bases between. Germline V lookup: CDR1 MGHDK, CDR2 SYGVNS. This CDR3 has 16 residues. Supplemented by reference TRBV25-1 and TRBJ2-3, the full variable domain reads EADIYQTPRYLVIGTGKKITLECSQTMGHDKMYWYQQDPGMELHLIHYSYGVNSTEKGDLSSESTVSRIRTEHFPLTLESARPSHTSQYLCASSGRLQKLADTQYFGPGTRLTVL.

The chain joins TRBV5-1 to TRBJ2-1; 10 bases agree with TRBD1. Germline-derived CDR1 and CDR2 are SGHRS and YFSETQ. The CDR3 spans 16 residues. The V segment lost 3 bases and the J segment 2 bases; nucleotides outside the gene matches: 5. The CDR3 loop reads CASSYRTGGAYNEQFF. The CDR3 nucleotides are TGCGCCAGCAGCTACCGGACAGGGGGTGCCTACAATGAGCAGTTCTTC.

The rearrangement links TRBV2 to TRBJ2-7; 9 bases map to TRBD1. V shed 6 bases and J 6 bases; nucleotides not matched to a gene: 18. The CDR3 runs 17 residues. Germline V lookup: CDR1 SNHLY, CDR2 FYNNEI. The chain's CDR3 is CASRIVKFTGGLSEQYF. The CDR3 nucleotides are TGTGCCAGCAGGATAGTAAAGTTCACAGGGGGCTTAAGCGAGCAGTACTTC.

CDR3 sequence: CASSPGTANTGELFF. The CDR3 nucleotides are TGTGCCAGCAGTCCCGGGACAGCGAACACCGGGGAGCTGTTTTTT. The chain joins TRBV2 to TRBJ2-2, with TRBD1 matching over 7 bases. V lost 5 bases to trimming and J lost 0 bases; unmatched junction nucleotides: 3. Germline CDR1 and CDR2: SNHLY and FYNNEI. The CDR3 spans 15 residues.

A word on this clone: The same CDR3 also results from other DNA sequences found in this sample. This chain connects TRBV6-1 to TRBJ2-2; D gene ambiguous. Germline V gene lookup returns CDR1 MNHNS and CDR2 SASEGT. V lost 5 bases to trimming and J lost 5 bases, with 6 bases between them. The CDR3 runs to 12 residues. CDR3 DNA sequence: TGTGCCAGCAGTAGGACGACCGGGGAGCTGTTTTTT. Its translation: CASSRTTGELFF.

This clone appeared a few times. CDR3: CASSLSGQGNQPQHF. CDR3 sequence (DNA): TGTGCCAGCTCACTATCGGGACAGGGCAATCAGCCCCAGCATTTT. The rearrangement links TRBV18 to TRBJ1-5, with TRBD1 identical over 8 bases. Germline V CDR1 and CDR2: KGHSH, LQKENI. V lost 4 bases to trimming and J lost 2 bases; unmatched junction nucleotides: 4. The CDR3 totals 15 residues.

The V gene is TRBV5-4, the J gene TRBJ2-7; 13 nucleotides line up with TRBD2. Germline CDR1 and CDR2: SGHNT and YYREEE (reference sequence). The CDR3 is made up of 17 amino acids. Losses at the gene ends were 0 bases for V and 1 base for J; bases not matched to a gene: 4. DNA of the CDR3: TGTGCCAGCAGCTTGGGACTAGCGGGGGGCCTTTCCTACGAGCAGTACTTC. This codes for CASSLGLAGGLSYEQYF.